The text below deals with one T cell receptor (beta chain). This CDR3 is 13 amino acids long. Germline CDR1 is MNHEY and CDR2 is SMNVEV (reference sequence). The ends were cut back, 0 bases at V and 0 bases at J, with 2 bases in the middle. The data are from a study of blood T cell repertoires in COVID-19. The table came from immunoSEQ multiplex PCR; TCRdb's copy has only in-frame clones and leaves some out. The repertoire holds approximately 350,000 clones, 75% to 90% seen once, with around 1% in the top ten. This chain joins TRBV27 and TRBJ1-1; D gene uncertain. Sample: PBMCs or T cells enriched from blood (not recorded which). The source of this sequence is a man between 18 and 35 years old who had recovered from COVID-19. This chain's CDR3 is CASSLSVNTEAFF. Written as DNA, the CDR3 is TGTGCCAGCAGTTTATCCGTGAACACTGAAGCTTTCTTT.